These 25 T cell receptor beta chains were sequenced from one sample in a study of T cell repertoires in cytomegalovirus infection. Each CDR3 protein gets one entry after TCRdb re-called the reads with MiXCR. The repertoire includes 200,000 to 300,000 distinct CDR3 sequences, about 12% of them detected once, and 1.5% to 2% sits in the top ten. Source material: PBMCs. These receptors came from a human donor in good health (CMV status not recorded). Some clones in this sample may be carry-over from other donors' samples.

This clonotype was counted at least ten times. The rearrangement joins TRBV5-6 to TRBJ2-3, with D tentatively TRBD1 (5 bases). Germline V gives CDR1 SGHDT, CDR2 YYEEEE. Between the trimmed V and J ends, which lost 0 bases and 6 bases, there was a span of 14 bases. The CDR3 extends over 15 amino acids. CDR3 DNA sequence: TGTGCCAGCAGCTTGGGGGTGGGGCAAGCGGATACGCAGTATTTT. It yields the protein CASSLGVGQADTQYF.

As regards this clonotype: A much larger clone lies one base from this, so it may be a read error. The V call is TRBV7-8, the J call TRBJ2-3, with 7 bases identical to TRBD1. V lost 5 bases to trimming and J lost 4 bases; unmatched junction nucleotides: 3. The CDR3 runs 13 residues. Germline V gene lookup returns CDR1 SGHVS and CDR2 FQNEAQ. DNA for the CDR3: TGTGCCAGCAGCCGAGGGGGCGCAGATACGCAGTATTTT. Translating it yields CASSRGGADTQYF.

This clonotype was counted a few times. The chain employs TRBV28 and TRBJ2-5, with TRBD1 identical over 7 bases. CDR1 MDHEN and CDR2 SYDVKM come from the germline V gene. CDR3 size: 14 residues. J lost 1 base, V lost 7 bases, and 6 bases had no gene match. CDR3 nucleotides: TGTGCCAGCACCCGGGACAGCGTCCAAGAGACCCAGTACTTC. It encodes CASTRDSVQETQYF.

This clonotype came up many times. The J gene is TRBJ1-6, the V gene TRBV6-6; D remains unclear. Germline CDR1 is MNHNY and CDR2 is SVGAGI (reference sequence). The CDR3 spans 15 residues. V lost 6 bases and J lost 7, with 16 bases in between. CDR3 sequence reads: CASSLLPGENSPLHF. The DNA of the CDR3 is TGTGCCAGCAGCCTATTACCCGGGGAAAATTCACCCCTCCACTTT.

This clonotype came up a few times. The chain has TRBV28 and TRBJ2-7, with TRBD2 matching over 7 bases. With V trimmed by 9 bases and J by 2 bases, 7 bases remained unmatched. CDR3 length: 13 residues. CDR1 is MDHEN, CDR2 SYDVKM, per germline. The DNA of the CDR3 is TGTGCCAGTGTCCCGGGGGGAACCTACGAGCAGTACTTC. Amino acids: CASVPGGTYEQYF.

There are a few counts of this clonotype. The V gene is TRBV20-1, the J gene TRBJ2-3, with 13 bases matching TRBD2. CDR3 size: 15 residues. CDR1 is DFQATT and CDR2 is SNEGSKA in the germline V gene (reference sequence). V was pared by 3 bases and J by 4 bases, with 4 bases of the junction left unmatched. Here the CDR3 reads CSASWTSGRADTQYF. CDR3 coding DNA: TGCAGTGCTAGCTGGACTAGCGGGAGAGCAGATACGCAGTATTTT.

There are many counts of this clonotype. The rearrangement links TRBV25-1 to TRBJ2-1; D is possibly TRBD1 or TRBD2 (6 bases each). V was pared by 6 bases and J by 1 base, with 13 bases between. The CDR3 spans 15 residues. The V gene's germline CDR1 is MGHDK and CDR2 SYGVNS. The CDR3 protein is CASSQGGQSYNEQFF. The DNA of the CDR3 is TGTGCCAGCAGCCAGGGAGGACAGTCCTACAATGAGCAGTTCTTC.

The rearrangement links TRBV7-2 to TRBJ1-2; 11 bases match TRBD1. The germline gives CDR1 SGHTA, CDR2 FQGNSA. This CDR3 comprises 14 residues. With 4 bases clipped from V and 6 bases from J, the junction kept 4 bases outside the gene matches. CDR3 DNA sequence: TGTGCCAGCAGCTGGACAGGGGGCGCAGATGGCTACACCTTC. It encodes CASSWTGGADGYTF.

This clonotype was observed at least ten times. The genes are TRBV19 and TRBJ2-5; D call uncertain. From germline, CDR1 is LNHDA and CDR2 SQIVND (reference sequence). The CDR3 sequence is 13 residues long. Trimming removed 5 bases from V and 0 bases from J, with 7 bases in between. The CDR3 region has the DNA TGTGCCAGTAGTGGATTGGACCAAGAGACCCAGTACTTC. It codes for CASSGLDQETQYF.

This clonotype showed up just a few times. J is TRBJ2-7 and V is TRBV20-1, with 7 positions matching TRBD1. The J segment lost 6 bases and the V segment lost 3 bases, leaving 2 bases of the junction unmatched. The germline gives CDR1 DFQATT, CDR2 SNEGSKA (reference sequence). The CDR3 extends over 11 amino acids. The CDR3 region has the DNA TGCAGTGCTAGGACAGGGCGCGAGCAGTACTTC. Its protein is CSARTGREQYF.

V and J are TRBV28 and TRBJ2-3, with TRBD2 matching 8 bases. The CDR3 totals 18 residues. The germline V gene has CDR1 MDHEN and CDR2 SYDVKM. V shed 6 bases and J 4 bases; nucleotides not matched to a gene: 18. CDR3 sequence reads: CASSLTTSGIGGPDTQYF. The CDR3 nucleotides read TGTGCCAGCAGCCTTACTACTAGCGGAATCGGGGGGCCAGATACGCAGTATTTT.

This rearrangement joins TRBV7-2 to TRBJ1-2; TRBD1 agrees at 7 bases. The V gene end was trimmed by 1 base and the J gene end by 8 bases; junction bases not matched to a gene: 13. This CDR3 contains 16 residues. Germline V gives CDR1 SGHTA, CDR2 FQGNSA. The CDR3 DNA is TGTGCCAGCAGCTTAGAAAGTGGTGGAGGGGGCCAAGGCTACACCTTC. It encodes CASSLESGGGGQGYTF.

This clonotype was counted many times. The rearrangement links TRBV28 to TRBJ1-5; 8 bases are a match to TRBD1. Germline CDR1 and CDR2: MDHEN and SYDVKM. V gave up 5 bases and J gave up 0 bases; unmatched junction bases: 6. This CDR3 has 16 amino acids. CDR3 loop: CASSPGGRDSNQPQHF. In DNA form, the CDR3 reads TGTGCCAGCAGTCCAGGGGGCAGGGATAGCAATCAGCCCCAGCATTTT.

This chain joins TRBV20-1 and TRBJ1-5; 10 bases fit TRBD1. The CDR3 loop spans 17 amino acids. Germline assignment: CDR1 DFQATT and CDR2 SNEGSKA (reference sequence). The J segment lost 2 bases and the V segment lost 4 bases, leaving 11 bases of the junction unmatched. The CDR3 DNA is TGCAGTGCTATCGACAGGGGGCGGTCTGTTGGCAATCAGCCCCAGCATTTT. Protein sequence: CSAIDRGRSVGNQPQHF.

The sample holds many counts of this clonotype. The chain has TRBV12-3 or TRBV12-4 and TRBJ2-3; D is possibly TRBD1 (7 bases). V lost 6 bases and J lost 0, with 10 bases in between. The CDR3 is 14 amino acids. CDR3 nucleotide sequence: TGTGCCAGCAGCGCGGGACAGAGCACAGATACGCAGTATTTT. This encodes CASSAGQSTDTQYF.

DNA of the CDR3: TGCAGCGTGGCTAGGGACAATGAGCAGTTCTTC. Its protein is CSVARDNEQFF. This rearrangement joins TRBV29-1 to TRBJ2-1; no firm D call. The V gene's germline CDR1 is SQVTM and CDR2 ANQGSEA. This CDR3 has 11 amino acids. V was pared by 6 bases and J by 5 bases, with 8 bases between.

This clonotype was observed many times. The CDR3 DNA follows: TGTGCCAGCAGCTTAGTAAAGAACACTGAAGCTTTCTTT. It yields the protein CASSLVKNTEAFF. The chain is built from TRBV7-2 and TRBJ1-1; no clear D gene. This CDR3 spans 13 amino acids. V was pared by 1 base and J by 1 base, with 4 bases between. The germline CDR1 and CDR2 sequences are SGHTA and FQGNSA.

This chain connects TRBV20-1 to TRBJ1-6, with a tentative D call TRBD1 (5 bases). V was pared by 0 bases and J by 3 bases, with 12 bases between. The CDR3 has 16 amino acids. Germline CDR1 and CDR2: DFQATT and SNEGSKA (reference sequence). This CDR3 reads CSARDARDNYNSPLHF. CDR3 in DNA: TGCAGTGCTAGAGACGCCAGGGATAACTATAATTCACCCCTCCACTTT.

This clonotype was recorded many times. The CDR3 region is CASSLAVTAGLGGEKLFF. The CDR3 nucleotides are TGTGCCAGCAGCTTAGCGGTTACGGCAGGGCTAGGCGGAGAAAAACTGTTTTTT. The chain employs TRBV7-2 and TRBJ1-4; a possible D gene is TRBD1 (5 bases). This CDR3 is built from 18 residues. The germline CDR1 and CDR2 sequences are SGHTA and FQGNSA. V lost 0 bases to trimming and J lost 8 bases, with 22 bases between them.

The chain employs TRBV29-1 and TRBJ2-5, with D maybe TRBD2 (6 bases). The CDR3 extends over 18 amino acids. CDR1 and CDR2 from the germline V gene are SQVTM and ANQGSEA. V lost 2 bases to trimming and J lost 5 bases, with 27 bases between them. The chain's CDR3 is CSVERGLKSAGWGETQYF. The CDR3 DNA reads as TGCAGCGTTGAACGAGGTTTGAAGTCGGCGGGATGGGGGGAGACCCAGTACTTC.

The J gene is TRBJ2-1, the V gene TRBV28, with 11 positions matching TRBD2. J was trimmed by 3 bases and V by 8 bases; bases with no gene match: 3. Germline assignment: CDR1 MDHEN and CDR2 SYDVKM. The CDR3 loop spans 14 amino acids. CDR3 in DNA: TGTGCCAGCTTGCTAGCGGGAGGCTACAATGAGCAGTTCTTC. Translation: CASLLAGGYNEQFF.

This clonotype was seen ten or more times. The V call is TRBV28, the J call TRBJ2-3; 9 positions agree with TRBD2. The germline V gene has CDR1 MDHEN and CDR2 SYDVKM. Germline trimming cut 3 bases from V and 3 bases from J; bases unmatched to any gene: 7. CDR3 length equals 16 residues. The CDR3 reads CASSFSAGGKTDTQYF. CDR3 coding DNA: TGTGCCAGCAGTTTTTCGGCGGGAGGGAAGACAGATACGCAGTATTTT.

This clonotype was counted many times. The chain has TRBV11-3 and TRBJ1-1, with D maybe TRBD1 (6 bases). The V end was cut by 5 bases, the J end by 4 bases, with 11 bases between. The germline V gene has CDR1 SGHNT and CDR2 YENEEA. The CDR3 contains 13 residues. The CDR3 DNA reads TGTGCCAGCAGCGTCGACAGGACCACTGAAGCTTTCTTT. Its translation is CASSVDRTTEAFF.

This clonotype was detected ten times or more. V and J are TRBV27 and TRBJ1-4, with unresolved D. V lost 3 bases to trimming and J lost 8 bases, with 13 bases between them. The CDR3 runs to 14 residues. The germline gives CDR1 MNHEY, CDR2 SMNVEV (reference sequence). This chain's CDR3 is CASSFDGLLEKLFF. The DNA for the CDR3 is TGTGCCAGCAGTTTCGATGGTCTCCTCGAAAAACTGTTTTTT.

In its sample, this clonotype was seen many times. The chain is built from TRBV19 and TRBJ1-5; D ambiguous. The V and J ends lost 4 bases and 4 bases respectively, with 8 bases between them. CDR1 and CDR2 (germline): LNHDA, SQIVND (reference sequence). CDR3 size: 13 residues. In DNA form, the CDR3 reads TGTGCCAGTAGTAGTTCGGCTAATCAGCCCCAGCATTTT. Translating gives CASSSSANQPQHF.